This T cell receptor beta chain was obtained from a study of response to subunit inactivated influenza vaccine. TCRdb called the RT-PCR reads again in MiXCR, with one record for every CDR3 protein. The table records roughly 650,000 distinct CDR3 sequences, about 14% of them present only once. This clonotype came up a few times. Antigen: not known. The study's findings and limits: Each seasonal influenza vaccination, the authors suggested, recruits few new T cells.

Germline V CDR1 and CDR2: DFQATT, SNEGSKA (reference sequence). The CDR3 extends over 13 amino acids. Trimming removed 5 bases from V and 7 bases from J, with 15 bases in between. The source was PBMCs from blood, collected around 15 days before vaccination. The chain joins TRBV20-1 to TRBJ2-1, with a weak D call TRBD2 (6 bases). This clonotype was obtained from a middle-aged man who received an inactivated influenza vaccine. The CDR3 reads CSAQDYEKNEQFF. The CDR3 DNA is TGCAGTGCTCAGGACTATGAAAAAAATGAGCAGTTCTTC.